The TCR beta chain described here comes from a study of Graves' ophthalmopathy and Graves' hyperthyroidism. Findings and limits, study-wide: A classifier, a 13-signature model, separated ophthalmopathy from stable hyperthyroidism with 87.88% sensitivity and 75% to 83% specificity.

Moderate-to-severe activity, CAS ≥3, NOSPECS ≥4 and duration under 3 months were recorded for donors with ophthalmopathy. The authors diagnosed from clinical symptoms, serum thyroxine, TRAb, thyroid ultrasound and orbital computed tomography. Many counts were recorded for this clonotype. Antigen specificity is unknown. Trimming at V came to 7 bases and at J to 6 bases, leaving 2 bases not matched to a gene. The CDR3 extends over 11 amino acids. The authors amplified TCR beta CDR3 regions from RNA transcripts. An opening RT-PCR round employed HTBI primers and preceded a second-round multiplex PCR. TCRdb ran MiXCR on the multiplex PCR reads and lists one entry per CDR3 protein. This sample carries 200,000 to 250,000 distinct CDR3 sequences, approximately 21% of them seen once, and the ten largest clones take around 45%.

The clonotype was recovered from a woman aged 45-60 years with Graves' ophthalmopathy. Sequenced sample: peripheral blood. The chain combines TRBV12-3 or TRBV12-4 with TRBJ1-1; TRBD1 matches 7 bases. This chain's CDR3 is CASNRGPEAFF. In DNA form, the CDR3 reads TGTGCCAGCAACAGGGGCCCTGAAGCTTTCTTT.